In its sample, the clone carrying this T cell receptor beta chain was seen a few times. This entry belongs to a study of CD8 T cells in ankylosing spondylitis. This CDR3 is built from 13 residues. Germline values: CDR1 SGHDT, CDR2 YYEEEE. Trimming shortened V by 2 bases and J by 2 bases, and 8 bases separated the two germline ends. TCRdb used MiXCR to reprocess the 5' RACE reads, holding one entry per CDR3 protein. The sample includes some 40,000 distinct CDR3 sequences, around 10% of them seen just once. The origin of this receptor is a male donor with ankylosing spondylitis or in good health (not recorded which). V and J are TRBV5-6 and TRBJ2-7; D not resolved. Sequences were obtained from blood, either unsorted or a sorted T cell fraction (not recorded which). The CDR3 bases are TGTGCCAGCAGCTTTGGCAGCCCCTACGAGCAGTACTTC. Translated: CASSFGSPYEQYF.